This T cell receptor (beta chain) stems from a study of CD8 T cells in ankylosing spondylitis. Whole-study results and caveats: The clones that were linked to disease were reported to be significantly enriched in matched synovial fluid samples from ankylosing spondylitis patients. A TCR beta motif of seven or eight highly homologous variants appeared characteristic of ankylosing spondylitis blood.

Germline CDR1 and CDR2: DFQATT and SNEGSKA (reference sequence). V was pared by 6 bases and J by 1 base, with 5 bases of the junction left unmatched. This CDR3 region has 16 residues. Ten or more counts support this clonotype. Its antigen is still unknown. Quantitative 5'-RACE with molecular barcodes produced the TCR beta libraries. TCRdb called the 5' RACE reads again in MiXCR, with one record for every CDR3 protein. Altogether roughly 97,000 distinct CDR3 sequences are present, 8% to 10% being singletons, with the ten largest covering about 9.6%. The sequence derives from a male donor with ankylosing spondylitis or in good health (not recorded which). The chain joins TRBV20-1 to TRBJ2-2; the match to TRBD2 covers 13 bases. The material sequenced was blood, either unsorted or a sorted T cell fraction (not recorded which). The CDR3 sequence is CSAQGLAGENTGELFF. The CDR3 coding sequence is TGCAGTGCGCAAGGACTAGCGGGAGAGAACACCGGGGAGCTGTTTTTT.